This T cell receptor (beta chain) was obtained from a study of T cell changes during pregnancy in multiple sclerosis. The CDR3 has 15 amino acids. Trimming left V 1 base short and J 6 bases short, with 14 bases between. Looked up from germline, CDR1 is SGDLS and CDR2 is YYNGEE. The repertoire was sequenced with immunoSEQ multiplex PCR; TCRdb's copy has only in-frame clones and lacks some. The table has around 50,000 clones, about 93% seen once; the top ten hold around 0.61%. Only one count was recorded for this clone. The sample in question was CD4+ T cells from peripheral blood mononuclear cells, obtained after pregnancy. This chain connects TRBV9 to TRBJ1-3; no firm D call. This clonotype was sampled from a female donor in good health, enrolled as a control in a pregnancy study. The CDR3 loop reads CASSVSQDSENTIYF. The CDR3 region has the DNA TGTGCCAGCAGCGTATCTCAGGACTCGGAAAACACCATATATTTT.